Listed below are T cell receptor beta chains from one sample, sequenced in a study of beta chain features in type 1 diabetes. Assay: immunoSEQ multiplex PCR; the TCRdb copy retains only in-frame clones and omits some. This table has 640,000 or so clones, roughly an eighth appearing once. The specimen was naive CD4+ T cells from blood. These receptors were taken from a man aged 18 to 35 with type 1 diabetes. CDR3s include the opening cysteine and the closing phenylalanine or tryptophan. The D gene is left open where the match is weak. For some rows the clone size is stated as once, few or many, or as a class when expanded; others skip it.

j_gene: TRBJ1-4
v_gene: TRBV18
d_gene: -
abundance: -
CDR3aa: CASSPPWGQKLFF
CDR3nt: TGTGCCAGCTCACCACCGTGGGGGCAAAAACTGTTTTTT

j_gene: TRBJ1-1
v_gene: TRBV7-9
d_gene: -
abundance: -
CDR3aa: CASSSGRAANTEAFF
CDR3nt: TGTGCCAGCAGCTCCGGCCGGGCAGCGAACACTGAAGCTTTCTTT

j_gene: TRBJ2-3
v_gene: TRBV10-1
d_gene: -
abundance: -
CDR3aa: CASSDGGATTDTQYF
CDR3nt: TGCGCCAGCAGTGATGGAGGGGCGACCACAGATACGCAGTATTTT

j_gene: TRBJ2-6
v_gene: TRBV7-9
d_gene: -
abundance: few
CDR3aa: CASGSPSEATGANVLTF
CDR3nt: TGTGCCAGCGGATCCCCCTCGGAGGCGACTGGGGCCAACGTCCTGACTTTC

j_gene: TRBJ2-3
v_gene: TRBV9
d_gene: TRBD2
abundance: few
CDR3aa: CASSFSGRATDTQYF
CDR3nt: TGTGCCAGCAGCTTTAGCGGGAGAGCGACAGATACGCAGTATTTT

j_gene: TRBJ1-1
v_gene: TRBV29-1
d_gene: TRBD1
abundance: few
CDR3aa: CSVDTGEDTEAFF
CDR3nt: TGCAGCGTGGATACAGGGGAGGACACTGAAGCTTTCTTT

j_gene: TRBJ1-2
v_gene: TRBV7-9
d_gene: -
abundance: few
CDR3aa: CASSHPVGRVNYGYTF
CDR3nt: TGTGCCAGCAGCCATCCGGTTGGCAGGGTGAACTATGGCTACACCTTC

j_gene: TRBJ2-3
v_gene: TRBV5-1
d_gene: -
abundance: -
CDR3aa: CASKRVTSTDTQYF
CDR3nt: TGCGCCAGCAAGCGGGTAACTAGCACAGATACGCAGTATTTT

j_gene: TRBJ1-3
v_gene: TRBV7-6
d_gene: -
abundance: -
CDR3aa: CASSSPGGNTIYF
CDR3nt: TGTGCCAGCAGCTCGCCAGGAGGAAACACCATATATTTT

j_gene: TRBJ2-5
v_gene: TRBV7-9
d_gene: TRBD2
abundance: few
CDR3aa: CASSYRLAGAVETQYF
CDR3nt: TGTGCCAGCAGCTACCGACTAGCGGGAGCGGTAGAGACCCAGTACTTC

j_gene: TRBJ2-7
v_gene: TRBV27
d_gene: -
abundance: -
CDR3aa: CASSLLGRAEQYF
CDR3nt: TGTGCCAGCAGTTTATTAGGCAGAGCGGAGCAGTACTTC